The 13 T cell receptor beta chains listed next were all sequenced from one sample in a study of shared clonotypes between healthy human individuals. Method: immunoSEQ multiplex PCR; TCRdb's copy keeps in-frame clones and lacks some. The sample contains about 1.5 million clones, about 96% of which appear only once. Sequencing was performed on naive CD4+ T cells sorted from blood. The subset denotes: CD45RA+ positively selected. The receptors were gathered from a man aged 30 to 45 in good health.

This chain joins TRBV5-4 and TRBJ2-5; no definite D call. This CDR3 region has 13 residues. Germline V gene lookup returns CDR1 SGHNT and CDR2 YYREEE (reference sequence). Trimming took 3 bases from V and 1 from J, leaving 7 bases between them. The DNA of the CDR3 is TGTGCCAGCAGCTCTATAGCCCAAGAGACCCAGTACTTC. Its protein is CASSSIAQETQYF.

The V call is TRBV7-8, the J call TRBJ1-1; D not certain. Trimming removed 1 base at V and 1 base at J, with 7 bases between. CDR1 and CDR2 (germline): SGHVS, FQNEAQ. CDR3 length equals 14 residues. The CDR3 loop reads CASSLEEANTEAFF. Written as DNA, the CDR3 is TGTGCCAGCAGCTTAGAGGAGGCGAACACTGAAGCTTTCTTT.

The chain uses TRBV7-6 and TRBJ2-7; D not certain. The CDR3 contains 15 residues. Germline assignment: CDR1 SGHVS and CDR2 FNYEAQ. V gave up 4 bases and J gave up 3 bases, with 16 bases separating them. CDR3 nucleotide sequence: TGTGCCAGCAGCTCGGTCCCTACATCGGACTACGAGCAGTACTTC. Translated: CASSSVPTSDYEQYF.

V gene TRBV5-5 combines with J gene TRBJ2-3; 9 nucleotides line up with TRBD2. V shed 1 base, J shed 2 bases, and the junction held 5 bases outside the gene matches. Per the germline V gene, CDR1 is SGHKS and CDR2 is YYEKEE (reference sequence). The CDR3 sequence is 16 residues long. The CDR3 spells CASSLRLAANTDTQYF. CDR3 coding DNA: TGTGCCAGCAGCTTGCGACTAGCGGCTAACACAGATACGCAGTATTTT.

The chain carries TRBV30 and TRBJ1-2; D is undetermined. The germline V and J ends were trimmed by 2 bases and 6 bases, with 25 bases remaining between them. Germline V gene sequence: CDR1 GTSNPN, CDR2 SVGIG (reference sequence). The length of the CDR3 is 17 residues. The CDR3 spells CAWSLRVVSWTFDGYTF. The CDR3 DNA follows: TGTGCCTGGAGTCTTAGGGTAGTTTCTTGGACGTTCGATGGCTACACCTTC.

The chain is built from TRBV10-3 and TRBJ2-7; 7 bases are a match to TRBD1. After removal of 3 bases from V and 1 base from J, the junction contained 12 bases not matched to a gene. CDR1 and CDR2 (germline): ENHRY, SYGVKD. CDR3 length: 17 residues. The CDR3 region has the DNA TGTGCCATCAGTGATTCCGGGACAGCTACTTCATCCTACGAGCAGTACTTC. This encodes CAISDSGTATSSYEQYF.

J is TRBJ1-5 and V is TRBV6-5; D is unclear. Deletions cut 6 bases from V and 9 bases from J, with 12 bases between. Germline values: CDR1 MNHEY, CDR2 SVGAGI. CDR3 length equals 12 residues. The CDR3 bases are TGTGCCAGCAGCCCCCGTGAGATGCCCCAGCATTTT. Amino acid sequence: CASSPREMPQHF.

The rearrangement uses TRBV2 and TRBJ2-2; maybe TRBD2 (5 bases). The CDR3 covers 16 residues. CDR1 SNHLY and CDR2 FYNNEI come from the germline V gene. V was pared by 4 bases and J by 4 bases, with 16 bases between. The CDR3 sequence: CASSVLQIEGTGELFF. As DNA, the CDR3 is TGTGCCAGCAGTGTATTACAGATCGAGGGCACCGGGGAGCTGTTTTTT.

Only a few counts were recorded for this clone. The rearrangement uses TRBV6-1 and TRBJ1-5; D is possibly TRBD1 (5 bases). The CDR3 totals 11 residues. Germline V gene data show CDR1 as MNHNS and CDR2 as SASEGT. V shed 11 bases and J shed 6 bases, with 11 bases lying between them. In DNA form, the CDR3 reads TGTGCCGGGGGTTGGAGTCAGCCCCAGCATTTT. This sequence encodes CAGGWSQPQHF.

This clone was recorded once. The chain couples TRBV10-1 to TRBJ2-2; no definite D call. This CDR3 contains 15 residues. CDR1 is WNHNN and CDR2 is SYGVQD in the germline V gene (reference sequence). V was trimmed by 3 bases and J by 7 bases, leaving 15 bases between them. In DNA, the CDR3 is TGCGCCAGCAGTGAAAGGGCCCAGTCGATCGGGGAGCTGTTTTTT. Translating gives CASSERAQSIGELFF.

V and J are TRBV6-1 and TRBJ1-5; D is possibly TRBD1 (6 bases). The CDR3 extends over 14 amino acids. Trimming removed 5 bases from V and 2 bases from J, with 10 bases in between. Germline values: CDR1 MNHNS, CDR2 SASEGT. In DNA form, the CDR3 reads TGTGCCAGCAGTCAGGGGCACGGCAATCAGCCCCAGCATTTT. It codes for CASSQGHGNQPQHF.

The chain carries TRBV15 and TRBJ2-2; TRBD2 matches 11 bases. CDR1 is LNHNV and CDR2 is YYDKDF in the germline V gene (reference sequence). The length of the CDR3 is 18 residues. The junction had 11 bases not matched to a gene; V was cut back by 3 bases and J by 5 bases. CDR3 amino acids: CATSRTSGIPLRTGELFF. The CDR3, as DNA: TGTGCCACCAGCAGGACTAGCGGGATACCCCTGCGAACCGGGGAGCTGTTTTTT.

The chain is built from TRBV5-4 and TRBJ2-7; maybe TRBD1 (6 bases). Per germline, CDR1 SGHNT and CDR2 YYREEE (reference sequence). This CDR3 region has 14 residues. V lost 0 bases and J lost 4, with 11 bases in between. The CDR3 DNA reads TGTGCCAGCAGCTTGGCTTGGGGGCCTTACGAGCAGTACTTC. This sequence encodes CASSLAWGPYEQYF.